The present TCR beta chain was sequenced within a study of technical replicates of blood from a handful of donors. Repertoires were generated with immunoSEQ multiplex PCR, while TCRdb's copy carries only in-frame clones and drops some. The sample lists some 77,000 clones, roughly 96% occurring once. CDR3 length: 15 amino acids. V lost 5 bases, J lost 5 bases, and 6 bases stayed unmatched. Germline values: CDR1 MNHEY, CDR2 SVGAGI. The chain links TRBV6-5 to TRBJ1-5; TRBD1 matches at 10 bases. Sequencing was performed on T cells isolated from PBMCs. This TCR was sampled from a human donor in good health. The CDR3 reads CASSRQGAKDQPQHF. Written as DNA, the CDR3 is TGTGCCAGCAGTCGACAGGGGGCGAAGGATCAGCCCCAGCATTTT.